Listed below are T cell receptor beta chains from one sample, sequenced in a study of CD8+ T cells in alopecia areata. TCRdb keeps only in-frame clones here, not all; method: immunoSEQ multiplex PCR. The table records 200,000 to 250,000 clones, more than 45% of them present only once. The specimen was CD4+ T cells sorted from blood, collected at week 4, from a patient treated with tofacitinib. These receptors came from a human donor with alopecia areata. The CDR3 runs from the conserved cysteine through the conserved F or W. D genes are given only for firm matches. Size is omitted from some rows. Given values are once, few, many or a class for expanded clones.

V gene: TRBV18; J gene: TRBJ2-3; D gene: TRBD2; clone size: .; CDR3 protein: CASSRLAGDTDTQYF; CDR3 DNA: TGTGCCAGCTCACGGCTAGCGGGGGACACAGATACGCAGTATTTT
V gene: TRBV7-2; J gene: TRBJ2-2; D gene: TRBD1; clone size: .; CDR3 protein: CAIHTGGGELFF; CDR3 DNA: TGTGCCATTCACACAGGGGGCGGGGAGCTGTTTTTT
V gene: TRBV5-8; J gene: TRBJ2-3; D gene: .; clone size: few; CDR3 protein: CASRPTGTDTQYF; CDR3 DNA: TGTGCCAGCAGACCCACGGGCACAGATACGCAGTATTTT
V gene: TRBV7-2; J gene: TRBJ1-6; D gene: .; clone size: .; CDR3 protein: CASSSRVNSPLHF; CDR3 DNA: TGTGCCAGCAGCTCAAGAGTTAATTCACCCCTCCACTTT
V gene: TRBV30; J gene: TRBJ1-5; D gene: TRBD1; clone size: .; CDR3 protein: CAWSGRQGGNQPQHF; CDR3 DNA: TGTGCCTGGAGTGGAAGACAGGGAGGCAATCAGCCCCAGCATTTT
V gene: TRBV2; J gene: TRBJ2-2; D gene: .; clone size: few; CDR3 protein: CASTLRGNTGELFF; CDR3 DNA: TGTGCCAGCACCCTGAGGGGGAACACCGGGGAGCTGTTTTTT
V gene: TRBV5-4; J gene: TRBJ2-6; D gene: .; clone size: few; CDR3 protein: CASSLESQANVLTF; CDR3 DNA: TGTGCCAGCAGCTTGGAGTCGCAGGCCAACGTCCTGACTTTC
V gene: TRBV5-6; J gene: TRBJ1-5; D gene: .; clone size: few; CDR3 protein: CASSFGNNQPQHF; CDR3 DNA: TGTGCCAGCAGCTTTGGGAACAATCAGCCCCAGCATTTT
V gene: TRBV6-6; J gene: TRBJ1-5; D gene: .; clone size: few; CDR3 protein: CASSSHQPQHF; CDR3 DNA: TGTGCCAGCAGTTCGCATCAGCCCCAGCATTTT
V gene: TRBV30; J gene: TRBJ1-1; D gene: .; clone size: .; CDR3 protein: CAWSVRGGAFF; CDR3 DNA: TGTGCCTGGAGTGTACGGGGGGGAGCTTTCTTT
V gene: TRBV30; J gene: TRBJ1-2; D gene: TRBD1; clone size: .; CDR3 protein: CAWAGTDNYGYTF; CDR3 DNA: TGTGCCTGGGCCGGGACAGACAACTATGGCTACACCTTC
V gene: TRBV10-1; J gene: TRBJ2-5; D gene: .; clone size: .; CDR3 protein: CASSLGLQTGTQYF; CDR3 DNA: TGCGCCAGCAGTCTGGGACTCCAGACAGGGACCCAGTACTTC
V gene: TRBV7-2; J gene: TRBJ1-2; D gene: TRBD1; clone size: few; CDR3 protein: CASSQDRGQNGYTF; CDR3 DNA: TGTGCCAGCAGCCAGGACAGGGGGCAAAATGGCTACACCTTC
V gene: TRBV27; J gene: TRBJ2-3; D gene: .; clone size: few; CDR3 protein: CASTGRSADTQYF; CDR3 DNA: TGTGCCAGCACCGGACGGTCTGCAGATACGCAGTATTTT